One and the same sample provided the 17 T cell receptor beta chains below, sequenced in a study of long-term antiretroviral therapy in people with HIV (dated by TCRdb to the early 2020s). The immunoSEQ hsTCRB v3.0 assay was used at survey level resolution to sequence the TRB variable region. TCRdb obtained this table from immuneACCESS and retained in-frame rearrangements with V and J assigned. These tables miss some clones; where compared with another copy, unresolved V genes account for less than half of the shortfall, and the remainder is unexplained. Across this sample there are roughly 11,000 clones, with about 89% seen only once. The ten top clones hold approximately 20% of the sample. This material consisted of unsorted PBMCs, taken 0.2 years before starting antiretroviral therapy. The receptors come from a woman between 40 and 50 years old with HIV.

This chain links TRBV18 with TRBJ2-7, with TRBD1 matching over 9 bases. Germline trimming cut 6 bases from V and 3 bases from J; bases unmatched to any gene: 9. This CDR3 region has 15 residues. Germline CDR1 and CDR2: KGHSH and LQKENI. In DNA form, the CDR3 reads TGTGCCAGCTCCCCGGGACAGGGAGGCTTCTACGAGCAGTACTTC. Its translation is CASSPGQGGFYEQYF. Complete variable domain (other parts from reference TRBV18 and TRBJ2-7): NAGVMQNPRHLVRRRGQEARLRCSPMKGHSHVYWYRQLPEEGLKFMVYLQKENIIDESGMPKERFSAEFPKEGPSILRIQQVVRGDSAAYFCASSPGQGGFYEQYFGPGTRLTVT.

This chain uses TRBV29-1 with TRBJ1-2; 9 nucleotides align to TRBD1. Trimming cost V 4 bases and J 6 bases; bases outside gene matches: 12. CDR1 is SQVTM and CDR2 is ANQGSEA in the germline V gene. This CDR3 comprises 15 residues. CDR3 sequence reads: CSVGSTGTGFDGYTF. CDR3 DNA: TGCAGCGTTGGTTCCACCGGGACAGGGTTCGATGGCTACACCTTC.

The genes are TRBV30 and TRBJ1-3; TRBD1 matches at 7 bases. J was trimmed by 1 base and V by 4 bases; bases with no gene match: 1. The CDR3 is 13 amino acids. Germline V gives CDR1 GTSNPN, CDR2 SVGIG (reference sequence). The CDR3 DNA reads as TGTGCCTGGAACAGGGGATCTGGAAACACCATATATTTT. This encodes CAWNRGSGNTIYF.

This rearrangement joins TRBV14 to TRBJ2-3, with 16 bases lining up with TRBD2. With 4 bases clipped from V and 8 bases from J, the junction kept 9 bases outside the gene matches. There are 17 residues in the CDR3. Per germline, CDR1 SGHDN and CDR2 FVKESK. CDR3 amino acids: CASSPSRGLAGGPTQYF. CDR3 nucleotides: TGTGCCAGCAGCCCTTCACGGGGACTAGCGGGGGGGCCTACGCAGTATTTT.

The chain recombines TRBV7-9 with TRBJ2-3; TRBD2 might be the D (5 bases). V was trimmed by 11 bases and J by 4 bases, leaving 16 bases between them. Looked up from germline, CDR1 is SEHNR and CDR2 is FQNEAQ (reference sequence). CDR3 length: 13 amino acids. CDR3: CAPGVGRPDTQYF. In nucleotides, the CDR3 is TGTGCCCCCGGGGTAGGCCGACCAGATACGCAGTATTTT.

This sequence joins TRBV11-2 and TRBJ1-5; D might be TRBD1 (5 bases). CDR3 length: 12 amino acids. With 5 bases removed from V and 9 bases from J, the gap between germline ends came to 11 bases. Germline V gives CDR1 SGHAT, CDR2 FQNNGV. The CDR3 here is CASSIPGGPQHF. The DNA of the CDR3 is TGTGCCAGCAGCATCCCTGGGGGGCCCCAGCATTTT.

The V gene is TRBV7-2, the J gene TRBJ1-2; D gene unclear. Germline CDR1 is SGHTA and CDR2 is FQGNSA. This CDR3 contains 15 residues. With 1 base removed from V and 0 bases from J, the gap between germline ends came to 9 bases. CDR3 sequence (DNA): TGTGCCAGCAGCTTAGTAATATCGGCTAACTATGGCTACACCTTC. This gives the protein CASSLVISANYGYTF.

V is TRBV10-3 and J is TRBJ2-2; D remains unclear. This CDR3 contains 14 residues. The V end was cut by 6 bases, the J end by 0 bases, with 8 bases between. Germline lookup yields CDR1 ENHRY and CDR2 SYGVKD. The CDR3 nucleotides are TGTGCCATCAGCGGCAGTACGAACACCGGGGAGCTGTTTTTT. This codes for CAISGSTNTGELFF.

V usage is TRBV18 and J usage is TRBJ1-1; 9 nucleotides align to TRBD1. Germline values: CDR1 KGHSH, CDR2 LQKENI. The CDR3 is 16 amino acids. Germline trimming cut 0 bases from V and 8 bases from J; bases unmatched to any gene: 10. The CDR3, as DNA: TGTGCCAGCTCACCACCGGCCGGACAGGGGAGGAGGGAAGCTTTCTTT. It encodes CASSPPAGQGRREAFF.

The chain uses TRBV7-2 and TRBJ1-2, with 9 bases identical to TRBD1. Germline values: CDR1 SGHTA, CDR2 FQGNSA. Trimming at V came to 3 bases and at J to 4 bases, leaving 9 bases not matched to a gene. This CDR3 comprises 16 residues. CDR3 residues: CASSFNTGGGGYGYTF. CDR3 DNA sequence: TGTGCCAGCAGCTTCAACACAGGGGGCGGAGGCTATGGCTACACCTTC.

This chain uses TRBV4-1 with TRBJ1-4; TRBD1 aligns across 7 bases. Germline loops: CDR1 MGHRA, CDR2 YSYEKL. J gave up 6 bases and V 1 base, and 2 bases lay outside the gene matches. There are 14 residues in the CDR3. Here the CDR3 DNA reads TGCGCCAGCAGCCAAGTGGGGACAGATGAAAAACTGTTTTTT. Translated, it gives CASSQVGTDEKLFF.

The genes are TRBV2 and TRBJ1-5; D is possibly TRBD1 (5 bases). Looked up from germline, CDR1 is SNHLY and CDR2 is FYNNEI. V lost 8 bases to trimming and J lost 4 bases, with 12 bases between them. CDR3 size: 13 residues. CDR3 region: CASGREGNQPQHF. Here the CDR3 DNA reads TGTGCCAGCGGGAGGGAGGGGAATCAGCCCCAGCATTTT.

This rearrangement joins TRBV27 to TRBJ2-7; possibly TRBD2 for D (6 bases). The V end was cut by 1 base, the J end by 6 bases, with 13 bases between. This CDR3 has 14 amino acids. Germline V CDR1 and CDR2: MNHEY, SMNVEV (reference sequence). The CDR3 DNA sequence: TGTGCCAGCAGTTTATATGGGGGGTCGCTCGAGCAGTACTTC. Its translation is CASSLYGGSLEQYF.

CDR3 region: CASSPPGHHYEQYF. The DNA of the CDR3 is TGTGCCAGCAGCCCCCCCGGGCATCACTACGAGCAGTACTTC. The chain combines TRBV9 with TRBJ2-7; D gene uncertain. Between the trimmed V and J ends, which lost 4 bases and 3 bases, there was a span of 14 bases. The germline V gene has CDR1 SGDLS and CDR2 YYNGEE. The CDR3 runs 14 residues.

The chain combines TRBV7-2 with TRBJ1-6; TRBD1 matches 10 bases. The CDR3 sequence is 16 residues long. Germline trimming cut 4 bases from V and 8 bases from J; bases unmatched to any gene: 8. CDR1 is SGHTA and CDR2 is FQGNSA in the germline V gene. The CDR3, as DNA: TGTGCCAGCAGCTACAAACCGGGACAGGGGTATTCACCCCTCCACTTT. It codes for CASSYKPGQGYSPLHF.

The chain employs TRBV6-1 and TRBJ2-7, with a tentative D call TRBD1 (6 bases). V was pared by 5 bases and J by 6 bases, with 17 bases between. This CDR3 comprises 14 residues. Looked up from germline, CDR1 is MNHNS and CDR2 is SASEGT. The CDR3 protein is CASSRDNLPPEQYF. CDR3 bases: TGTGCCAGCAGTCGGGACAACCTCCCCCCCGAGCAGTACTTC.

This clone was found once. CDR3 bases: TGTGCCAGCAGCCAAGCAAACGCGAACACCGGGGAGCTGTTTTTT. Amino acid sequence: CASSQANANTGELFF. The rearrangement uses TRBV5-4 and TRBJ2-2; D gene unclear. The CDR3 totals 15 residues. Trimming left V 4 bases short and J 0 bases short, with 10 bases between. CDR1 is SGHNT and CDR2 is YYREEE in the germline V gene (reference sequence).